The 22 T cell receptor beta chains given below trace back to one sample, sequenced in a study of Graves' ophthalmopathy and Graves' hyperthyroidism. RNA transcripts yielded amplified TCR beta CDR3 regions. RT-PCR with HTBI primers came first, then second-round multiplex PCR. TCRdb processed the multiplex PCR reads anew with MiXCR; each CDR3 protein has one entry. The sample records almost 750,000 distinct CDR3 sequences, 35% to 50% being singletons. What was sequenced was peripheral blood. These receptors came from an adult man with Graves' ophthalmopathy.

A few counts support this clonotype. The rearrangement links TRBV2 to TRBJ2-7, with TRBD1 matching over 7 bases. V lost 7 bases and J lost 2; bases outside the gene matches: 11. Germline V gene sequence: CDR1 SNHLY, CDR2 FYNNEI. CDR3 size: 15 residues. The CDR3 spells CASNQYRDSTYEQYF. The CDR3 bases are TGTGCCAGCAACCAATACCGGGACAGTACCTACGAGCAGTACTTC.

Many counts were recorded for this clonotype. The rearrangement joins TRBV20-1 to TRBJ1-2; D may be TRBD1 (5 bases). This CDR3 region has 12 residues. Trimming took off 5 bases at V and 5 bases at J, with 12 bases between the two ends. Germline V CDR1 and CDR2: DFQATT, SNEGSKA (reference sequence). The CDR3 sequence is CSAGTGGYGYTF. As DNA, the CDR3 is TGCAGTGCTGGGACGGGGGGATATGGCTACACCTTC.

The chain employs TRBV7-2 and TRBJ2-7, with D possibly matching TRBD1 (5 bases). The CDR3 loop spans 17 amino acids. Trimming pared 8 bases from V and 2 bases from J, leaving 25 bases between. Germline-derived CDR1 and CDR2 are SGHTA and FQGNSA. The DNA of the CDR3 is TGTGCCAGCTCGCGTTACGACTCAGGGTTTTCTACCTACGAGCAGTACTTC. It is translated as CASSRYDSGFSTYEQYF.

This clonotype was counted only a few times. The V call is TRBV20-1, the J call TRBJ1-3; D gene uncertain. V lost 4 bases to trimming and J lost 4 bases, with 8 bases between them. This CDR3 region has 12 residues. CDR1 and CDR2 from the germline V gene are DFQATT and SNEGSKA (reference sequence). DNA for the CDR3: TGCAGTGCTACAAAAGTGGGAAACACCATATATTTT. It translates to CSATKVGNTIYF.

Ten or more counts support this clonotype. The chain joins TRBV29-1 to TRBJ1-2, with unresolved D. V was pared by 0 bases and J by 5 bases, with 4 bases between. CDR1 and CDR2 from the germline V gene are SQVTM and ANQGSEA. CDR3 length: 11 residues. Here the CDR3 DNA reads TGCAGCGTTGAAGATCTATATGGCTACACCTTC. This codes for CSVEDLYGYTF.

The table lists this clonotype with a few counts. The chain couples TRBV28 to TRBJ1-6; no firm D call. The V gene lost 3 bases and the J gene lost 6 bases, with 3 bases spanning the gap. The CDR3 consists of 12 residues. Germline CDR1 MDHEN, CDR2 SYDVKM. CDR3 DNA sequence: TGTGCCAGCAGTTTCATTAATTCACCCCTCCACTTT. It yields the protein CASSFINSPLHF.

This clonotype was counted many times. The chain recombines TRBV5-8 with TRBJ2-5; TRBD2 aligns across 11 bases. Germline assignment: CDR1 SGHTS and CDR2 YDEGEE. After removal of 0 bases from V and 5 bases from J, the junction contained 3 bases not matched to a gene. The CDR3 sequence is 15 residues long. The CDR3 here is CASSLASGRSETQYF. The CDR3 coding sequence is TGTGCCAGCAGCTTGGCTAGCGGGAGGTCGGAGACCCAGTACTTC.

This clonotype was seen at least ten times. The chain is built from TRBV9 and TRBJ1-1; 7 bases match TRBD1. V was pared by 4 bases and J by 4 bases, with 13 bases of the junction left unmatched. The CDR3 contains 16 residues. The germline V gene encodes CDR1 SGDLS and CDR2 YYNGEE. CDR3 bases: TGTGCCAGCAGCCCAACGACAGGGAGTTTGAGCACTGAAGCTTTCTTT. Protein product: CASSPTTGSLSTEAFF.

The chain joins TRBV20-1 to TRBJ1-6; perhaps TRBD1 as D (5 bases). The V gene lost 0 bases and the J gene lost 10 bases, with 16 bases spanning the gap. In germline, CDR1 is DFQATT, CDR2 SNEGSKA (reference sequence). The CDR3 runs to 15 residues. CDR3 residues: CSARDMRRGGSPLHF. The CDR3 bases are TGCAGTGCTAGAGATATGAGGAGGGGAGGGTCACCCCTCCACTTT.

The chain joins TRBV20-1 to TRBJ2-5; the D gene is possibly TRBD2 (5 bases). CDR1 DFQATT and CDR2 SNEGSKA come from the germline V gene (reference sequence). There are 14 residues in the CDR3. V was cut by 5 bases and J by 5 bases, with 18 bases left in between. The DNA of the CDR3 is TGCAGTGCTCGTTCTAGCCAGATGCAGGAGACCCAGTACTTC. It yields the protein CSARSSQMQETQYF.

The chain uses TRBV7-3 and TRBJ1-1, with 7 bases fitting TRBD1. CDR1 and CDR2 from the germline V gene are SGHTA and FQGTGA. The ends lost 5 bases at V and 9 bases at J; junction bases unmatched: 9. The CDR3 is 13 amino acids. The CDR3 DNA follows: TGTGCCAGCAGCCCCGGGACAGCCGGTCAAGCTTTCTTT. It translates to CASSPGTAGQAFF.

This clonotype came up a few times. The chain is built from TRBV7-2 and TRBJ1-3; D gene unclear. Germline V gene sequence: CDR1 SGHTA, CDR2 FQGNSA. Trimming shortened V by 6 bases and J by 0 bases, and 9 bases separated the two germline ends. The CDR3 runs 14 residues. The CDR3 sequence is CASRRANSGNTIYF. The CDR3 region has the DNA TGTGCCAGCAGGCGAGCCAACTCTGGAAACACCATATATTTT.

The J gene is TRBJ2-5, the V gene TRBV2; 10 bases are shared with TRBD1. Germline CDR1 SNHLY, CDR2 FYNNEI. V was clipped by 7 bases and J by 4 bases; unmatched bases: 3. CDR3 length: 13 residues. CDR3 residues: CASMGQGRETQYF. DNA of the CDR3: TGTGCCAGCATGGGACAGGGGAGAGAGACCCAGTACTTC.

The chain links TRBV5-4 to TRBJ1-6; D perhaps matches TRBD1 (6 bases). This CDR3 is 16 amino acids long. V gave up 0 bases and J gave up 10 bases, with 17 bases separating them. Per germline, CDR1 SGHNT and CDR2 YYREEE (reference sequence). CDR3 amino acids: CASSLGGGGLFSPLHF. CDR3 sequence (DNA): TGTGCCAGCAGCTTGGGCGGCGGGGGGCTTTTCTCACCCCTCCACTTT. Combining the CDR3 with reference TRBV5-4 and TRBJ1-6 gives the whole variable domain ETGVTQSPTHLIKTRGQQVTLRCSSQSGHNTVSWYQQALGQGPQFIFQYYREEENGRGNFPPRFSGLQFPNYSSELNVNALELDDSALYLCASSLGGGGLFSPLHFGNGTRLTVT.

DNA of the CDR3: TGTGCCACCAGCAGAGAGGACAGCACAGATACGCAGTATTTT. Translating gives CATSREDSTDTQYF. The V gene is TRBV15, the J gene TRBJ2-3; D unclear. The CDR3 totals 14 residues. Between the trimmed V and J ends, which lost 0 bases and 0 bases, there was a span of 4 bases. From germline, CDR1 is LNHNV and CDR2 YYDKDF (reference sequence). The whole variable domain, filled in from reference TRBV15 and TRBJ2-3, reads DAMVIQNPRYQVTQFGKPVTLSCSQTLNHNVMYWYQQKSSQAPKLLFHYYDKDFNNEADTPDNFQSRRPNTSFCFLDIRSPGLGDTAMYLCATSREDSTDTQYFGPGTRLTVL.

This clonotype showed up many times. The J gene is TRBJ1-3, the V gene TRBV25-1; a possible D gene is TRBD1 (6 bases). CDR1 is MGHDK and CDR2 is SYGVNS in the germline V gene. Trimming pared 6 bases from V and 2 bases from J, leaving 17 bases between. The CDR3 is made up of 16 amino acids. CDR3 nucleotides: TGTGCCAGCAGGGATGCAGGGGTTCCCGCTGGAAACACCATATATTTT. It yields the protein CASRDAGVPAGNTIYF. The entire variable domain, with the rest obtained from reference TRBV25-1 and TRBJ1-3, is as follows: EADIYQTPRYLVIGTGKKITLECSQTMGHDKMYWYQQDPGMELHLIHYSYGVNSTEKGDLSSESTVSRIRTEHFPLTLESARPSHTSQYLCASRDAGVPAGNTIYFGEGSWLTVV.

V and J are TRBV10-1 and TRBJ2-5; 9 nucleotides align to TRBD1. CDR1 and CDR2 from the germline V gene are WNHNN and SYGVQD (reference sequence). The CDR3 has 15 residues. The trim removed 0 bases at V and 6 bases at J, leaving 5 bases unmatched. In DNA form, the CDR3 reads TGCGCCAGCAGTGAGTCCGGACAGGGGTACAAGACCCAGTACTTC. It is translated as CASSESGQGYKTQYF.

Many counts were recorded for this clonotype. The chain links TRBV29-1 to TRBJ2-7, with 9 bases that match TRBD1. The V segment lost 6 bases and the J segment 0 bases; nucleotides outside the gene matches: 6. The CDR3 length is 14 residues. Looked up from germline, CDR1 is SQVTM and CDR2 is ANQGSEA. CDR3 bases: TGCAGCGTCTTAGGACAGGGGAGCTCCTACGAGCAGTACTTC. It yields the protein CSVLGQGSSYEQYF.

The chain combines TRBV19 with TRBJ1-5; TRBD1 matches 7 bases. J gave up 0 bases and V 3 bases, and 11 bases lay outside the gene matches. Germline V gene lookup returns CDR1 LNHDA and CDR2 SQIVND (reference sequence). The length of the CDR3 is 18 residues. The CDR3 sequence is CASSIRAGTEDSNQPQHF. The CDR3 bases are TGTGCCAGTAGTATCCGAGCCGGGACAGAAGATAGCAATCAGCCCCAGCATTTT.

The rearrangement uses TRBV10-3 and TRBJ1-5; D is undetermined. Looked up from germline, CDR1 is ENHRY and CDR2 is SYGVKD. The CDR3 is made up of 15 amino acids. With 10 bases removed from V and 3 bases from J, the gap between germline ends came to 19 bases. CDR3 nucleotide sequence: TGTGCCACGACGACTAGCGGGAGTTTCAATCAGCCCCAGCATTTT. Amino acids: CATTTSGSFNQPQHF.

The chain combines TRBV2 with TRBJ2-2; maybe TRBD1 (6 bases). V was cut by 3 bases and J by 7 bases, with 9 bases left in between. There are 13 residues in the CDR3. In germline, CDR1 is SNHLY, CDR2 FYNNEI. The CDR3 DNA sequence: TGTGCCAGCAGTGACACAGGGAACGGGGAGCTGTTTTTT. Translated: CASSDTGNGELFF.

This clonotype has at least ten counts. V and J are TRBV11-2 and TRBJ2-6; D remains unclear. This CDR3 is 15 amino acids long. Germline V gene sequence: CDR1 SGHAT, CDR2 FQNNGV. V shed 5 bases and J shed 2 bases, with 10 bases lying between them. The CDR3 region is CASSGRIAGANVLTF. The CDR3, as DNA: TGTGCCAGCAGCGGACGTATCGCTGGGGCCAACGTCCTGACTTTC.